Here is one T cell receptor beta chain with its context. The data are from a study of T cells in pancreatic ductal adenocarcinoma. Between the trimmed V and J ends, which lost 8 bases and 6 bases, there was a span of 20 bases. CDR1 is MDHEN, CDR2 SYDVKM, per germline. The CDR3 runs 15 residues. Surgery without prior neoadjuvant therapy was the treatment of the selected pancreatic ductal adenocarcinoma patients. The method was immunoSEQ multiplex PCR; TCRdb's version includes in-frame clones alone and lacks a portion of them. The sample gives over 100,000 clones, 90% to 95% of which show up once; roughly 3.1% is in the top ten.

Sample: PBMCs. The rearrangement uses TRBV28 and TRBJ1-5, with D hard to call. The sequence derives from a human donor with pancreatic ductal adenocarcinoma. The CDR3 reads CASSLVGGNSQPQHF. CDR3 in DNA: TGTGCCAGCTCCCTGGTGGGAGGGAACAGTCAGCCCCAGCATTTT.